This T cell receptor beta chain was sequenced in a study of blood T cell repertoires in COVID-19. Clones were sequenced by immunoSEQ multiplex PCR, and TCRdb holds only the in-frame ones, with some missing. The sample includes 90,000 to 120,000 clones, 90% to 95% seen only once; the top ten take 1% to 1.5%. The V gene's germline CDR1 is SGHTA and CDR2 FQGNSA. Trimming removed 5 bases from V and 6 bases from J; junction bases left unmatched: 8. This CDR3 is 17 amino acids long. This clonotype was sampled from a woman aged 30 to 39 with acute or convalescent COVID-19. The chain couples TRBV7-2 to TRBJ2-3, with TRBD2 matching over 16 bases. The sequenced sample consisted of peripheral blood. CDR3 sequence: CASSPGTSGGAVDTQYF. Here the CDR3 DNA reads TGTGCCAGCAGCCCTGGGACTAGCGGGGGGGCGGTCGATACGCAGTATTTT. Full variable domain (rest looked up from reference TRBV7-2 and TRBJ2-3): GAGVSQSPSNKVTEKGKDVELRCDPISGHTALYWYRQSLGQGLEFLIYFQGNSAPDKSGLPSDRFSAERTGGSVSTLTIQRTQQEDSAVYLCASSPGTSGGAVDTQYFGPGTRLTVL.